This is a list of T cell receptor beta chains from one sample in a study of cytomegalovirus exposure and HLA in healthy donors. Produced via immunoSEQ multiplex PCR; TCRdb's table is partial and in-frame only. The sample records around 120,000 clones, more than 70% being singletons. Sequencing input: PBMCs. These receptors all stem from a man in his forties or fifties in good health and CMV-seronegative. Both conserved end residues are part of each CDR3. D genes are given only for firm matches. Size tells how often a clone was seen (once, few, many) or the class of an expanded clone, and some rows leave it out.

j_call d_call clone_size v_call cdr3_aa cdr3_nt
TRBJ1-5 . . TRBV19 CASSIESRGAGLSQPQHF TGTGCCAGTAGTATAGAATCCCGCGGGGCGGGCTTGAGTCAGCCCCAGCATTTT
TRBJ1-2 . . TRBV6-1 CASRKDITEGYPF TGTGCCAGCAGAAAAGACATTACGGAGGGCTACCCCTTC
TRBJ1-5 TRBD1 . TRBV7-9 CASTGTDSNQPQHF TGTGCCAGCACGGGGACAGATAGCAATCAGCCCCAGCATTTT
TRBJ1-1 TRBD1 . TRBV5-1 CASTGDPNTEAFF TGCGCCAGTACAGGGGACCCGAACACTGAAGCTTTCTTT
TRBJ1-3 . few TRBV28 CASSRREAVLSGNTIYF TGTGCCAGCAGTCGCCGGGAGGCAGTCCTCTCTGGAAACACCATATATTTT
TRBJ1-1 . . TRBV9 CASSVEDTEAFF TGTGCCAGCAGCGTCGAGGACACTGAAGCTTTCTTT
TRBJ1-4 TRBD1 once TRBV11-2 CASSPVTGGKEKLFF TGTGCCAGCAGCCCAGTGACAGGGGGGAAGGAAAAACTGTTTTTT
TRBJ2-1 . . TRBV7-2 CASSFAAGSTYNEQFF TGTGCCAGCAGCTTTGCGGCAGGGTCAACTTACAATGAGCAGTTCTTC
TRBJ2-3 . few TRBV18 CASSRTRQGVGGSTDTQYF TGTGCCAGCTCACGCACGCGACAGGGAGTTGGAGGGAGCACAGATACGCAGTATTTT
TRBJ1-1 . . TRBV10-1 CASSFPRVNTEAFF TGCGCCAGCAGTTTCCCCAGGGTGAACACTGAAGCTTTCTTT
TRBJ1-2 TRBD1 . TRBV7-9 CASSLEAETGGNSYGYTF TGTGCCAGCAGCTTAGAAGCGGAGACAGGGGGTAACAGCTATGGCTACACCTTC
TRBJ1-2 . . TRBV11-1 CASSLRLGVLRVYGYTF TGTGCCAGCAGCTTAAGGTTAGGGGTCCTTAGAGTCTATGGCTACACCTTC
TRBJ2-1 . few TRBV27 CASSFRGGYNEQFF TGTGCCAGCAGTTTTCGCGGCGGATACAATGAGCAGTTCTTC
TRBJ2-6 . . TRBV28 CASSLSTRGELANVLTF TGTGCCAGCAGTTTGAGCACACGTGGGGAGCTGGCCAACGTCCTGACTTTC
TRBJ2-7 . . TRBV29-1 CSVARQNSYEQYF TGCAGCGTCGCTCGACAGAACTCCTACGAGCAGTACTTC
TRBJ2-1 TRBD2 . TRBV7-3 CASSLGTSRNEQFF TGTGCCAGCAGCTTAGGGACTAGCCGGAATGAGCAGTTCTTC
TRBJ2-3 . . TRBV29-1 CSVEWGPDTQYF TGCAGCGTTGAATGGGGGCCAGATACGCAGTATTTT
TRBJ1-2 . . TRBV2 CASSTGRGLGDTF TGTGCCAGCAGTACCGGGAGGGGTCTGGGAGACACCTTC
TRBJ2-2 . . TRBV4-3 CASSQDPQGWTGELFF TGCGCCAGCAGCCAAGATCCCCAGGGATGGACCGGGGAGCTGTTTTTT
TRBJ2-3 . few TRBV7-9 CASGRGWPDTQYF TGTGCCAGCGGAAGAGGGTGGCCAGATACGCAGTATTTT
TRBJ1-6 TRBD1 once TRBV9 CASSSTGDNSPLHF TGTGCCAGCAGTTCTACAGGGGATAATTCACCCCTCCACTTT
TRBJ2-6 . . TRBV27 CASSLYSNSGANVLTF TGTGCCAGCAGTTTATACAGCAACTCTGGGGCCAACGTCCTGACTTTC
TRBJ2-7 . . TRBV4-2 CASSQVNIESEQYF TGTGCCAGCAGCCAAGTGAACATTGAAAGCGAGCAGTACTTC
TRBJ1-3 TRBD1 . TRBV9 CASSGGGNSGNTIYF TGTGCCAGCAGTGGAGGGGGCAACTCTGGAAACACCATATATTTT
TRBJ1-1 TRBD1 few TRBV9 CASSGTGPRTEAFF TGTGCCAGCAGCGGGACAGGCCCGAGAACTGAAGCTTTCTTT
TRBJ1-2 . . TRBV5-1 CASSLDGTRGYTF TGCGCCAGCAGCTTAGACGGGACACGGGGCTACACCTTC
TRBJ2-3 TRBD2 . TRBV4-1 CASSQGRGTDTQYF TGCGCCAGCAGCCAAGGGCGGGGGACAGATACGCAGTATTTT
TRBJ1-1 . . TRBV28 CASSLPTGNTEAFF TGTGCCAGCAGTTTGCCCACAGGGAACACTGAAGCTTTCTTT
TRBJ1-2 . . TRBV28 CASSTAYGYTF TGTGCCAGCAGCACAGCCTATGGCTACACCTTC
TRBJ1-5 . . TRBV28 CASSLPLTNQPQHF TGTGCCAGCAGTTTACCCCTTACTAATCAGCCCCAGCATTTT
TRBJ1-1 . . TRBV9 CASSVNIGENTEAFF TGTGCCAGCAGCGTAAATATCGGGGAGAACACTGAAGCTTTCTTT
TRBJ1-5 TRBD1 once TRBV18 CASSRSGDSPYQPQHF TGTGCCAGCTCACGGTCAGGGGACAGCCCTTATCAGCCCCAGCATTTT
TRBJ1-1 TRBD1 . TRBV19 CASSSRDSSNTEAFF TGTGCCAGTAGTTCCCGGGACAGCTCTAACACTGAAGCTTTCTTT
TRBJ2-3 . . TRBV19 CASSIDDKTQYF TGTGCCAGTAGTATAGACGACAAAACGCAGTATTTT
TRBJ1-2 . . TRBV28 CASSLGEGNIAGYTF TGTGCCAGCAGTTTGGGGGAGGGAAATATTGCTGGCTACACCTTC
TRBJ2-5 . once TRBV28 CASSFSQETQYF TGTGCCAGCAGTTTTTCACAAGAGACCCAGTACTTC
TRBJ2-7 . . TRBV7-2 CASSSNSASSYEQYF TGTGCCAGCAGCTCAAATAGCGCTTCCTCCTACGAGCAGTACTTC
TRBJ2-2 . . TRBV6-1 CASRFGRGDTGELFF TGTGCCAGCAGGTTTGGCAGGGGCGACACCGGGGAGCTGTTTTTT
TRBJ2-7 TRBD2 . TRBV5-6 CASRPGRAGDYEQYF TGTGCCAGCAGGCCCGGAAGAGCGGGGGACTACGAGCAGTACTTC
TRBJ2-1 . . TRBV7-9 CSSSLASLGSYNEQFF TGTTCCAGCAGCTTGGCCTCACTAGGCTCCTACAATGAGCAGTTCTTC
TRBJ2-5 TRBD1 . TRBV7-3 CASSPSGTGDGETQYF TGTGCCAGCAGCCCATCCGGGACAGGGGATGGAGAGACCCAGTACTTC
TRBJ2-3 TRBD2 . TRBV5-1 CASSLGLATDTQYF TGCGCCAGCAGCTTAGGACTAGCAACAGATACGCAGTATTTT